The 27 T cell receptor beta chains presented below share a single source sample, sequenced in a study of control samples from healthy donors and cancer patients. The method was immunoSEQ multiplex PCR; TCRdb's version includes in-frame clones alone and lacks a portion of them. This repertoire shows 130,000 or so clones, around 92% found once; its top ten account for roughly 7.8%. Input material: PBMCs. The receptor set was obtained from a man aged 45-65 years with head and neck cancer.

The rearrangement uses TRBV10-2 and TRBJ2-7; D gene uncertain. Trimming stripped 8 bases from V and 3 bases from J, with 17 bases between. Germline V gene sequence: CDR1 WSHSY, CDR2 SAAADI. The CDR3 contains 14 residues. CDR3 amino acids: CASAGPAGDYEQYF. The CDR3 DNA is TGCGCCAGCGCCGGCCCGGCAGGAGACTACGAGCAGTACTTC.

The chain links TRBV19 to TRBJ1-3, with D perhaps matching TRBD1 (5 bases). Germline CDR1 LNHDA, CDR2 SQIVND (reference sequence). The germline V and J ends were trimmed by 2 bases and 1 base, with 6 bases remaining between them. The CDR3 extends over 14 amino acids. The CDR3 nucleotides read TGTGCCAGTAGTATAACAGGTTCTGGAAACACCATATATTTT. Protein sequence: CASSITGSGNTIYF.

This rearrangement joins TRBV27 to TRBJ2-1; TRBD2 is a possible D gene (5 bases). CDR1 is MNHEY, CDR2 SMNVEV, per germline (reference sequence). V was cut by 5 bases and J by 1 base, with 12 bases left in between. The CDR3 contains 15 residues. The CDR3 bases are TGTGCCAGCAGTATTGGACTGGGATCCTACAATGAGCAGTTCTTC. Its protein product is CASSIGLGSYNEQFF.

This clone has only a few counts. The gene calls are TRBV6-5 and TRBJ2-5; a weak D match, TRBD1 (6 bases). The CDR3 totals 12 residues. The germline V and J ends were trimmed by 6 bases and 4 bases, with 9 bases remaining between them. Germline lookup yields CDR1 MNHEY and CDR2 SVGAGI. CDR3 nucleotides: TGTGCCAGCAGCGGCAGGGGAGAGACCCAGTACTTC. Amino acids: CASSGRGETQYF.

As regards this clone: One end of the junction varies from germline; a read error may be responsible. The genes are TRBV28 and TRBJ2-5; D is unresolved. The CDR3 is 13 amino acids. Germline lookup yields CDR1 MDHEN and CDR2 SYDVKM. This chain's CDR3 is CAGSYRIWETQYF. CDR3 nucleotide sequence: TGTGCCGGCAGTTATAGGATCTGGGAGACCCAGTACTTC.

The V and J genes are TRBV7-2 and TRBJ2-3; D might be TRBD1 (6 bases). V gave up 1 base and J gave up 4 bases, with 9 bases separating them. CDR1 and CDR2 (germline): SGHTA, FQGNSA. The CDR3 is 14 residues long. The DNA of the CDR3 is TGTGCCAGCAGCTTAGTCAGGGGCGCAGATACGCAGTATTTT. It codes for CASSLVRGADTQYF.

The chain combines TRBV18 with TRBJ2-7; 8 bases map to TRBD1. The V gene's germline CDR1 is KGHSH and CDR2 LQKENI. The CDR3 covers 15 residues. V lost 0 bases, J lost 6 bases, and 7 bases stayed unmatched. The CDR3 sequence is CASSPPDRGSGEQYF. In nucleotides, the CDR3 is TGTGCCAGCTCACCACCTGACAGGGGAAGCGGCGAGCAGTACTTC.

The chain couples TRBV28 to TRBJ2-7; D not resolved. The CDR3 loop spans 14 amino acids. Germline assignment: CDR1 MDHEN and CDR2 SYDVKM. V lost 5 bases to trimming and J lost 1 base, with 12 bases between them. Here the CDR3 DNA reads TGTGCCAGCAGTCCCAACATAGGTTCCTACGAGCAGTACTTC. Translating it yields CASSPNIGSYEQYF.

This chain uses TRBV29-1 with TRBJ2-7; D perhaps matches TRBD2 (5 bases). The V gene's germline CDR1 is SQVTM and CDR2 ANQGSEA. CDR3 size: 12 residues. V was trimmed by 2 bases and J by 3 bases, leaving 8 bases between them. The CDR3 here is CSVESRDYEQYF. The CDR3 DNA reads TGCAGCGTTGAAAGTCGGGACTACGAGCAGTACTTC.

The CDR3, as DNA: TGTGCCAGCAGCTTAAATCGGGGTTCCTACGAGCAGTACTTC. It codes for CASSLNRGSYEQYF. This rearrangement joins TRBV11-2 to TRBJ2-7; D might be TRBD2 (5 bases). CDR3 length equals 14 residues. The V end lost 2 bases, the J end lost 1 base, and 9 bases lay between the germline ends. From germline, CDR1 is SGHAT and CDR2 FQNNGV.

Comments on this clone: Sequence at one end of the junction differs from germline and may be a read error. CDR3 region: CASSSGHTEAFF. The CDR3 DNA reads TGCGCCAGCAGCTCGGGACACACCGAAGCTTTCTTT. This rearrangement joins TRBV10-1 to TRBJ1-1; D might be TRBD1 (6 bases). Germline assignment: CDR1 WNHNN and CDR2 SYGVQD (reference sequence). This CDR3 contains 12 residues.

This clone has just a few counts. The V and J genes are TRBV9 and TRBJ2-2; no clear D gene. Germline V lookup: CDR1 SGDLS, CDR2 YYNGEE. The V end lost 3 bases, the J end lost 5 bases, and 11 bases lay between the germline ends. This CDR3 region has 14 residues. The CDR3 DNA reads as TGTGCCAGCAGCGGATCGAATGGGACCGGGGAGCTGTTTTTT. This gives the protein CASSGSNGTGELFF. The full variable domain, in which reference TRBV9 and TRBJ2-2 provide the parts outside the CDR3, is DSGVTQTPKHLITATGQRVTLRCSPRSGDLSVYWYQQSLDQGLQFLIQYYNGEERAKGNILERFSAQQFPDLHSELNLSSLELGDSALYFCASSGSNGTGELFFGEGSRLTVL.

The J gene is TRBJ2-7, the V gene TRBV12-3 or TRBV12-4, with D perhaps given as TRBD1 or TRBD2 (5 bases each). This CDR3 has 13 residues. V shed 1 base and J shed 7 bases, with 11 bases lying between them. CDR3 in amino acids: CASSLGVEGEQYF. CDR3 in DNA: TGTGCCAGCAGTTTAGGTGTTGAGGGGGAGCAGTACTTC.

The V gene is TRBV5-1, the J gene TRBJ1-6; D may be TRBD1 (5 bases). The CDR3 sequence is 18 residues long. CDR1 is SGHRS and CDR2 is YFSETQ in the germline V gene. V was pared by 0 bases and J by 0 bases, with 13 bases between. Here the CDR3 DNA reads TGCGCCAGCAGCTTGGGGGGCAGGCCGCACTCCTATAATTCACCCCTCCACTTT. Translated: CASSLGGRPHSYNSPLHF.

The chain carries TRBV7-6 and TRBJ2-7, with D perhaps TRBD2 (6 bases). Trimming cost V 3 bases and J 7 bases, with 19 bases left between them. Germline V gene data show CDR1 as SGHVS and CDR2 as FNYEAQ. CDR3 size: 15 residues. CDR3 coding DNA: TGTGCCAGCAGCTTTACCGGGACTCCGAGCGGGGAGCAGTACTTC. Amino acid sequence: CASSFTGTPSGEQYF.

This rearrangement joins TRBV7-6 to TRBJ2-5, with TRBD2 matching over 9 bases. CDR3 length: 16 residues. V trimming: 4 bases; J trimming: 4 bases; junction bases outside the gene matches: 10. Germline V gives CDR1 SGHVS, CDR2 FNYEAQ. CDR3 sequence (DNA): TGTGCCAGCAGCTCAATAGCGGGAGCCTCATCAGAGACCCAGTACTTC. This codes for CASSSIAGASSETQYF.

The rearrangement links TRBV27 to TRBJ2-6, with D possibly matching TRBD2 (7 bases). With 5 bases removed from V and 1 base from J, the gap between germline ends came to 18 bases. The germline V gene has CDR1 MNHEY and CDR2 SMNVEV (reference sequence). CDR3 length equals 18 residues. The CDR3 nucleotides are TGTGCCAGCAGTGCCCGGGGAGGGGGTATATCTGGGGCCAACGTCCTGACTTTC. Translated, it gives CASSARGGGISGANVLTF.

The chain recombines TRBV27 with TRBJ2-7; 7 nucleotides match TRBD1. The CDR3 covers 14 residues. Germline CDR1 and CDR2: MNHEY and SMNVEV (reference sequence). V lost 5 bases and J lost 12; bases outside the gene matches: 16. The CDR3 sequence is CASSRDRTFIQRYF. CDR3 DNA sequence: TGTGCCAGCAGTCGGGACAGAACTTTTATTCAGCGGTACTTC.

This clone appeared a single time. CDR3 in amino acids: CASSVGASGGPYEQYF. For the CDR3, the DNA is TGTGCCAGCAGCGTAGGGGCTAGCGGGGGACCCTACGAGCAGTACTTC. The rearrangement joins TRBV9 to TRBJ2-7; the match to TRBD2 covers 10 bases. V lost 0 bases, J lost 2 bases, and 5 bases stayed unmatched. The CDR3 has 16 amino acids. From germline, CDR1 is SGDLS and CDR2 YYNGEE.

This clone occurred a few times. The V call is TRBV5-6, the J call TRBJ1-5; possible D gene TRBD1, 5 bases. Germline lookup yields CDR1 SGHDT and CDR2 YYEEEE. The V end was cut by 3 bases, the J end by 4 bases, with 11 bases between. The CDR3 loop spans 14 amino acids. CDR3 residues: CASSSPRGNQPQHF. CDR3 sequence (DNA): TGTGCCAGCAGCTCACCTAGGGGAAATCAGCCCCAGCATTTT.

The V gene is TRBV2, the J gene TRBJ2-1; the D is unclear. The germline CDR1 and CDR2 sequences are SNHLY and FYNNEI. The CDR3 has 11 amino acids. Trimming removed 6 bases from V and 7 bases from J, with 7 bases in between. CDR3 residues: CASSADNEQFF. The CDR3 DNA reads TGTGCCAGCAGCGCGGATAATGAGCAGTTCTTC.

The J gene is TRBJ2-1, the V gene TRBV24-1, with 8 bases matching TRBD1. The CDR3 runs to 20 residues. V gave up 1 base and J gave up 8 bases; unmatched junction bases: 21. The germline CDR1 and CDR2 sequences are KGHDR and SFDVKD. The CDR3 loop reads CATSDFAGGKGVSNGDEQFF. The CDR3 DNA is TGTGCCACCAGTGATTTTGCAGGGGGCAAGGGGGTGAGCAATGGTGATGAGCAGTTCTTC.

This clone was counted once. The gene calls are TRBV30 and TRBJ2-3, with 7 positions matching TRBD2. Unmatched junction bases numbered 6, after V lost 0 bases and J lost 6 bases. Germline V lookup: CDR1 GTSNPN, CDR2 SVGIG (reference sequence). The CDR3 loop spans 14 amino acids. The CDR3 sequence is CAWSVGGSGDTQYF. The CDR3 coding sequence is TGTGCCTGGAGTGTGGGGGGGTCCGGGGATACGCAGTATTTT.

The chain has TRBV4-1 and TRBJ1-5, with 11 positions matching TRBD1. Germline-derived CDR1 and CDR2 are MGHRA and YSYEKL. V lost 7 bases to trimming and J lost 1 base; unmatched junction nucleotides: 6. The CDR3 sequence is 16 residues long. The CDR3 region has the DNA TGCGCCAGCACCCGGACAGGGGGCCCCAGCAATCAGCCCCAGCATTTT. Its translation: CASTRTGGPSNQPQHF.

The chain employs TRBV6-5 and TRBJ2-1; TRBD2 matches 7 bases. With V trimmed by 6 bases and J by 4 bases, 9 bases remained unmatched. The CDR3 is made up of 15 amino acids. Germline loops: CDR1 MNHEY, CDR2 SVGAGI. The CDR3 loop is CASRGTRGGYNEQFF. DNA for the CDR3: TGTGCCAGCAGAGGTACTCGCGGGGGTTACAATGAGCAGTTCTTC.

The CDR3 DNA reads TGTGCCAGCAGCCACCGCGGGGCTAGCGGCCCTAGTGGCGATACGCAGTATTTT. Translated: CASSHRGASGPSGDTQYF. V usage is TRBV4-2 and J usage is TRBJ2-3; 7 nucleotides align to TRBD2. The V gene end was trimmed by 3 bases and the J gene end by 6 bases; junction bases not matched to a gene: 18. Germline CDR1 LGHNA, CDR2 YNFKEQ. CDR3 length equals 18 residues.

As concerns this clone: Other nucleotide sequences from this sample produce the same CDR3. V gene TRBV5-6 combines with J gene TRBJ1-2, with D possibly matching TRBD1 (5 bases). The germline V gene encodes CDR1 SGHDT and CDR2 YYEEEE. Trimming removed 5 bases from V and 2 bases from J, with 10 bases in between. The CDR3 is made up of 13 amino acids. CDR3 in DNA: TGTGCCAGCAGTTCCCGGGGGAACTATGGCTACACCTTC. Translation gives CASSSRGNYGYTF.